This passage covers 24 T cell receptor beta chains from one sample sequenced in a study of T cell responses to AZD1222 COVID-19 vaccine. Clones were sequenced by immunoSEQ multiplex PCR, and TCRdb holds only the in-frame ones, with some missing. The sample carries under 200,000 clones, around 90% recorded once. The sequenced sample was peripheral blood, obtained 28 days after the second AZD1222 dose. The receptors originated from an adult who received the AZD1222 COVID-19 vaccine.

This chain links TRBV4-3 with TRBJ1-5; weak D call: TRBD1 (5 bases). V lost 0 bases and J 4 bases, leaving 13 bases between the germline ends. The CDR3 is made up of 16 amino acids. Germline-derived CDR1 and CDR2 are LGHNA and YSLEER. The CDR3 DNA reads TGCGCCAGCAGCCAAGACCTCAGGGCACTTAATCAGCCCCAGCATTTT. Amino acids: CASSQDLRALNQPQHF.

The chain employs TRBV15 and TRBJ2-7, with unresolved D. Germline CDR1 reads LNHNV; CDR2 reads YYDKDF (reference sequence). Trimming removed 0 bases from V and 3 bases from J, with 9 bases in between. The CDR3 sequence is 14 residues long. CDR3 residues: CATSREAVDYEQYF. CDR3 coding DNA: TGTGCCACCAGCAGAGAGGCCGTCGACTACGAGCAGTACTTC.

This chain connects TRBV5-1 to TRBJ1-2, with D maybe TRBD1 (6 bases). The CDR3 has 16 amino acids. Trimming pared 3 bases from V and 6 bases from J, leaving 21 bases between. Germline values: CDR1 SGHRS, CDR2 YFSETQ. The DNA of the CDR3 is TGCGCCAGCAGCTCCGGACGGGCGCCAGGGGTGGATGGCTACACCTTC. Protein sequence: CASSSGRAPGVDGYTF. The whole variable domain, filled in from reference TRBV5-1 and TRBJ1-2, reads KAGVTQTPRYLIKTRGQQVTLSCSPISGHRSVSWYQQTPGQGLQFLFEYFSETQRNKGNFPGRFSGRQFSNSRSEMNVSTLELGDSALYLCASSSGRAPGVDGYTFGSGTRLTVV.

This chain links TRBV27 with TRBJ2-1; no reliable D call. CDR1 and CDR2 (germline): MNHEY, SMNVEV (reference sequence). The CDR3 consists of 11 residues. The V end lost 4 bases, the J end lost 5 bases, and 3 bases lay between the germline ends. CDR3 DNA sequence: TGTGCCAGCAGTTCCGACAATGAGCAGTTCTTC. Its protein is CASSSDNEQFF.

The chain links TRBV27 to TRBJ1-6; D gene uncertain. This CDR3 comprises 16 residues. Germline CDR1 reads MNHEY; CDR2 reads SMNVEV (reference sequence). Trimming removed 5 bases from V and 5 bases from J, with 16 bases in between. The CDR3: CASSPSRYKNNSPLHF. In DNA form, the CDR3 reads TGTGCCAGCAGTCCCTCGAGGTACAAAAATAATTCACCCCTCCACTTT.

Only one count was recorded for this clone. The V gene is TRBV18, the J gene TRBJ1-2; TRBD1 is a possible D gene (5 bases). Germline V gives CDR1 KGHSH, CDR2 LQKENI. V lost 3 bases and J lost 3, with 8 bases in between. The CDR3 runs to 13 residues. CDR3 in DNA: TGTGCCAGCTCACCCCCGGGGGACTATGGCTACACCTTC. It is translated as CASSPPGDYGYTF.

This clone was seen only once. The chain combines TRBV12-3 or TRBV12-4 with TRBJ2-6; no clear D. This CDR3 is built from 13 residues. Trimming pared 7 bases from V and 4 bases from J, leaving 8 bases between. The CDR3 region is CASTQVGANVLTF. The CDR3 DNA is TGTGCCAGCACCCAGGTCGGGGCCAACGTCCTGACTTTC.

The V gene is TRBV4-2, the J gene TRBJ1-3, with D uncertain. Germline CDR1 is LGHNA and CDR2 is YNFKEQ. CDR3 size: 16 residues. V gave up 0 bases and J gave up 1 base, with 10 bases separating them. The CDR3 DNA sequence: TGTGCCAGCAGCCAAGAGGGAGTGTCGTCTGGAAACACCATATATTTT. As protein: CASSQEGVSSGNTIYF.

About this clone itself: The same CDR3 arises from other DNA sequences in this sample as well. This chain uses TRBV7-8 with TRBJ1-4; D may be TRBD1 (5 bases). Between the trimmed V and J ends, which lost 6 bases and 0 bases, there was a span of 11 bases. The V gene's germline CDR1 is SGHVS and CDR2 FQNEAQ. The CDR3 is 15 amino acids. CDR3 DNA: TGTGCCAGCAGGCCGCGAGGGGCAACTAATGAAAAACTGTTTTTT. Translation gives CASRPRGATNEKLFF.

CDR3 in DNA: TGTGCCAGCAGCTTCACAAAATTCTACGAGCAGTACTTC. Translation: CASSFTKFYEQYF. The chain links TRBV7-2 to TRBJ2-7; D ambiguous. This CDR3 region has 13 residues. Per germline, CDR1 SGHTA and CDR2 FQGNSA. Trimming removed 3 bases from V and 3 bases from J, with 9 bases in between.

The chain joins TRBV7-2 to TRBJ1-1; the D gene is possibly TRBD1 (5 bases). Trimming took 2 bases from V and 5 from J, leaving 12 bases between them. The CDR3 covers 14 residues. CDR1 SGHTA and CDR2 FQGNSA come from the germline V gene. CDR3 residues: CASSLIGQGTEAFF. CDR3 coding DNA: TGTGCCAGCAGCTTAATAGGGCAGGGTACTGAAGCTTTCTTT.

The chain carries TRBV11-3 and TRBJ2-1, with D hard to call. The length of the CDR3 is 16 residues. CDR1 is SGHNT and CDR2 is YENEEA in the germline V gene. Trimming stripped 0 bases from V and 1 base from J, with 10 bases between. The CDR3 loop is CASSLDSTLSYNEQFF. CDR3 nucleotides: TGTGCCAGCAGCTTAGACTCGACCCTGTCCTACAATGAGCAGTTCTTC.

The rearrangement joins TRBV30 to TRBJ1-1; D not certain. The CDR3 loop spans 13 amino acids. Trimming cost V 0 bases and J 5 bases, with 10 bases left between them. The V gene's germline CDR1 is GTSNPN and CDR2 SVGIG (reference sequence). CDR3: CAWSVGSGTEAFF. CDR3 nucleotides: TGTGCCTGGAGTGTAGGATCCGGGACTGAAGCTTTCTTT.

V is TRBV6-2 or TRBV6-3 and J is TRBJ1-1; no firm D call. Germline CDR1 is MNHEY and CDR2 is SVGEGT. The CDR3 contains 17 residues. Trimming pared 0 bases from V and 6 bases from J, leaving 20 bases between. The CDR3 DNA reads TGTGCCAGCAGTTACTCAAGAGCGGCCCCGGGGAGCGCTGAAGCTTTCTTT. It is translated as CASSYSRAAPGSAEAFF.

The chain uses TRBV28 and TRBJ1-1, with a weak D call TRBD1 (5 bases). V lost 3 bases, J lost 5 bases, and 13 bases lay in between. The CDR3 has 14 amino acids. Germline values: CDR1 MDHEN, CDR2 SYDVKM. CDR3 DNA: TGTGCCAGCAGTTTTACTTCAGGGAGGACTGAAGCTTTCTTT. Protein product: CASSFTSGRTEAFF.

Concerning this clone itself: This specimen includes other DNA sequences encoding the same CDR3. The genes are TRBV6-5 and TRBJ1-1; D gene unclear. V was shortened by 5 bases and J by 5 bases, with 12 bases between the two germline ends. The germline V gene has CDR1 MNHEY and CDR2 SVGAGI. There are 13 residues in the CDR3. The CDR3 DNA sequence: TGTGCCAGCAGTCGGTCAGGTGGAACTGAAGCTTTCTTT. It specifies CASSRSGGTEAFF.

This chain connects TRBV6-5 to TRBJ1-2; possibly TRBD1 for D (5 bases). V was trimmed by 2 bases and J by 7 bases, leaving 17 bases between them. Looked up from germline, CDR1 is MNHEY and CDR2 is SVGAGI. This CDR3 spans 15 amino acids. The CDR3 is CASSYTMGPTGGYTF. The CDR3 DNA reads TGTGCCAGCAGTTACACAATGGGACCTACGGGTGGCTACACCTTC.

The chain combines TRBV28 with TRBJ2-7; TRBD2 matches at 7 bases. Germline CDR1 and CDR2: MDHEN and SYDVKM. Unmatched junction bases numbered 10, after V lost 11 bases and J lost 0 bases. This CDR3 has 14 amino acids. The CDR3: CAASRAGSSYEQYF. The CDR3 nucleotides are TGTGCCGCGAGCAGAGCGGGGTCCTCCTACGAGCAGTACTTC.

This clone was counted a single time. The CDR3 DNA sequence: TGTGCCAGTAGTATTCTAGCAGGGGCAGGGGCAGATACGCAGTATTTT. Residues: CASSILAGAGADTQYF. This chain links TRBV19 with TRBJ2-3; a weak D match, TRBD1 (6 bases). Germline values: CDR1 LNHDA, CDR2 SQIVND (reference sequence). V gave up 3 bases and J gave up 4 bases, with 17 bases separating them. The CDR3 runs 16 residues.

V and J are TRBV7-9 and TRBJ2-2, with 9 bases matching TRBD2. The CDR3 consists of 15 residues. From germline, CDR1 is SEHNR and CDR2 FQNEAQ (reference sequence). J lost 7 bases, V lost 2 bases, and 5 bases had no gene match. CDR3: CASSLLGLAGGELFF. In DNA, the CDR3 is TGTGCCAGCAGCTTACTGGGACTAGCTGGCGGGGAGCTGTTTTTT.

This clone was found once. The identical CDR3 is also encoded by other nucleotide sequences in the sample. Here the CDR3 DNA reads TGTGCCAGCAGCTCACCCTACGAGCAGTACTTC. Amino acids: CASSSPYEQYF. The chain joins TRBV3-1 (or the pseudogene TRBV3-2) to TRBJ2-7, with no clear D. CDR1 LGHDT and CDR2 YNNKEL come from the germline V gene (reference sequence). With 5 bases removed from V and 2 bases from J, the gap between germline ends came to 4 bases. The CDR3 extends over 11 amino acids.

The chain employs TRBV3-1 (or the pseudogene TRBV3-2) and TRBJ2-7, with 9 bases that match TRBD1. The V gene's germline CDR1 is LGHDT and CDR2 YNNKEL (reference sequence). Unmatched junction bases numbered 11, after V lost 4 bases and J lost 4 bases. The CDR3 consists of 16 residues. The CDR3 DNA reads TGTGCCAGCAGCCTCGGAGGACAGGGGATTATGTACGAGCAGTACTTC. Translating it yields CASSLGGQGIMYEQYF.

This chain uses TRBV29-1 with TRBJ1-1; weak D call: TRBD1 (6 bases). The CDR3 runs 14 residues. CDR1 SQVTM and CDR2 ANQGSEA come from the germline V gene. Trimming cost V 3 bases and J 1 base, with 12 bases left between them. CDR3 region: CSVDGGGGNTEAFF. CDR3 in DNA: TGCAGCGTTGATGGGGGAGGGGGGAACACTGAAGCTTTCTTT.

The chain recombines TRBV4-2 with TRBJ2-2; no firm D call. The CDR3 runs 16 residues. Germline V CDR1 and CDR2: LGHNA, YNFKEQ. With 0 bases removed from V and 5 bases from J, the gap between germline ends came to 13 bases. CDR3 in amino acids: CASSQDRKGSTGELFF. The CDR3 DNA is TGTGCCAGCAGCCAAGATCGGAAGGGTTCAACCGGGGAGCTGTTTTTT.